Below, 29 T cell receptor beta chains from the same sample are listed, as sequenced in a study of beta chain features in type 1 diabetes. Expressed TCRB transcripts were sequenced because the entire RNA isolate underwent reverse transcription. TCRdb's table, derived via immunoSEQ multiplex PCR, lists solely in-frame clones and lacks some. The table has about 470,000 clones, around 28% seen once. The source material was naive CD4+ T cells from blood. Receptors originate from a young man in good health.

V usage is TRBV9 and J usage is TRBJ2-4; 9 nucleotides match TRBD1. Losses at the gene ends were 3 bases for V and 6 bases for J; bases not matched to a gene: 7. The CDR3 spans 15 residues. Germline CDR1 SGDLS, CDR2 YYNGEE. The CDR3, as DNA: TGTGCCAGCAGCGCCGGGACAGGGTTTGGAAACATTCAGTACTTC. Its protein product is CASSAGTGFGNIQYF.

A few counts support this clone. The chain has TRBV7-2 and TRBJ2-3; 8 bases fit TRBD2. The V and J ends lost 10 bases and 1 base, in that order; junction bases with no gene match: 7. Germline loops: CDR1 SGHTA, CDR2 FQGNSA. The CDR3 is 14 amino acids. The CDR3: CATAGGPRTDTQYF. The CDR3 nucleotides are TGTGCCACCGCGGGGGGCCCCCGCACAGATACGCAGTATTTT.

This clone was seen a few times. V is TRBV7-9 and J is TRBJ1-1, with D unclear. Trimming took off 2 bases at V and 5 bases at J, with 9 bases between the two ends. The CDR3 runs 13 residues. Per the germline V gene, CDR1 is SEHNR and CDR2 is FQNEAQ (reference sequence). CDR3 residues: CASSLSSETEAFF. For the CDR3, the DNA is TGTGCCAGCAGCTTAAGCTCCGAGACTGAAGCTTTCTTT.

The chain uses TRBV7-2 and TRBJ1-1, with 7 bases lining up with TRBD1. CDR1 and CDR2 from the germline V gene are SGHTA and FQGNSA. The trim removed 5 bases at V and 11 bases at J, leaving 14 bases unmatched. The CDR3 totals 14 residues. This CDR3 is CASSPSGGLLPAFF. CDR3 nucleotides: TGTGCCAGCAGCCCCTCAGGGGGGCTACTCCCGGCTTTCTTT.

This clone was observed a handful of times. The CDR3 reads CAWMGRQKVLAKNIQYF. The CDR3 nucleotides read TGTGCCTGGATGGGGCGACAGAAGGTTTTAGCCAAAAACATTCAGTACTTC. This chain joins TRBV30 and TRBJ2-4; perhaps TRBD1 as D (5 bases). Germline CDR1 GTSNPN, CDR2 SVGIG (reference sequence). The CDR3 runs 17 residues. V was pared by 4 bases and J by 0 bases, with 19 bases between. The whole variable domain, filled in from reference TRBV30 and TRBJ2-4, reads SQTIHQWPATLVQPVGSPLSLECTVEGTSNPNLYWYRQAAGRGLQLLFYSVGIGQISSEVPQNLSASRPQDRQFILSSKKLLLSDSGFYLCAWMGRQKVLAKNIQYFGAGTRLSVL.

The table lists this clone with a count of one. This chain joins TRBV30 and TRBJ1-5; tentatively, D is TRBD1 (6 bases). Germline V gene data show CDR1 as GTSNPN and CDR2 as SVGIG (reference sequence). V lost 6 bases and J lost 3, with 9 bases in between. This CDR3 has 12 residues. In DNA form, the CDR3 reads TGTGCCTGTGGACAGAACAATCAGCCCCAGCATTTT. The encoded protein is CACGQNNQPQHF.

This clone has a handful of counts. The V gene is TRBV19, the J gene TRBJ2-7; 11 nucleotides line up with TRBD2. With V trimmed by 4 bases and J by 3 bases, 2 bases remained unmatched. Germline CDR1 LNHDA, CDR2 SQIVND (reference sequence). This CDR3 spans 14 amino acids. In DNA, the CDR3 is TGTGCCAGTAGTAAGGGACTAGCGGACTACGAGCAGTACTTC. It specifies CASSKGLADYEQYF.

This sequence joins TRBV7-2 and TRBJ2-6; no clear D. This CDR3 has 12 amino acids. Germline V gene sequence: CDR1 SGHTA, CDR2 FQGNSA. The V end was cut by 2 bases, the J end by 13 bases, with 9 bases between. CDR3 in amino acids: CASSLQGKVLTF. In DNA, the CDR3 is TGTGCCAGCAGCTTACAAGGAAAGGTCCTGACTTTC.

This clone was seen only a few times. The V gene is TRBV10-3, the J gene TRBJ2-5, with no clear D. Trimming removed 4 bases at V and 2 bases at J, with 8 bases between. This CDR3 comprises 13 residues. Germline CDR1 and CDR2: ENHRY and SYGVKD. This chain's CDR3 is CAISVDGQETQYF. The CDR3 nucleotides read TGTGCCATCAGTGTCGACGGTCAAGAGACCCAGTACTTC.

This sequence joins TRBV19 and TRBJ2-1; TRBD1 agrees at 10 bases. This CDR3 comprises 16 residues. Germline V gene data show CDR1 as LNHDA and CDR2 as SQIVND (reference sequence). J lost 7 bases, V lost 6 bases, and 12 bases had no gene match. This CDR3 is CASSPPPGQGLNEQFF. The CDR3 bases are TGTGCCAGTAGCCCTCCCCCGGGACAGGGGTTAAATGAGCAGTTCTTC.

The V and J genes are TRBV6-5 and TRBJ2-3; weak D call: TRBD2 (6 bases). V shed 5 bases and J shed 8 bases, with 20 bases lying between them. The CDR3 length is 15 residues. Germline V gene lookup returns CDR1 MNHEY and CDR2 SVGAGI. The CDR3 DNA reads as TGTGCCAGCAGTCGGGATAGCGGATTTGACGGTACGCAGTATTTT. This translates into CASSRDSGFDGTQYF.

This clone has more than one count but fewer than ten. This chain uses TRBV2 with TRBJ2-7; tentative D call: TRBD1 (6 bases). Looked up from germline, CDR1 is SNHLY and CDR2 is FYNNEI. The CDR3 spans 11 residues. The CDR3 DNA is TGTGCCAGCAGTTATTATTCCACAGGGCTCGTC. This codes for CASSYYSTGLV.

The chain uses TRBV10-3 and TRBJ1-1, with 8 bases identical to TRBD1. V lost 5 bases, J lost 12 bases, and 8 bases stayed unmatched. This CDR3 spans 12 amino acids. CDR1 ENHRY and CDR2 SYGVKD come from the germline V gene. Written as DNA, the CDR3 is TGTGCCATCAGTTTAGGTGGACAGGGAACTTTCTTT. Residues: CAISLGGQGTFF.

The chain joins TRBV10-3 to TRBJ1-1, with TRBD1 matching 8 bases. The germline V gene has CDR1 ENHRY and CDR2 SYGVKD. The CDR3 length is 15 residues. The V gene end was trimmed by 7 bases and the J gene end by 4 bases; junction bases not matched to a gene: 11. The CDR3 protein is CAITTQTGVSTEAFF. Written as DNA, the CDR3 is TGTGCCATCACTACCCAGACAGGGGTGAGCACTGAAGCTTTCTTT.

The chain carries TRBV5-1 and TRBJ2-3, with D perhaps matching TRBD2 (6 bases). Germline-derived CDR1 and CDR2 are SGHRS and YFSETQ. CDR3 size: 14 residues. V lost 2 bases and J 4 bases, leaving 11 bases between the germline ends. The DNA for the CDR3 is TGCGCCAGCAGCTTAAATCTAGCGTCAGATACGCAGTATTTT. As protein: CASSLNLASDTQYF.

V is TRBV18 and J is TRBJ2-5; the D is unclear. V lost 4 bases, J lost 5 bases, and 14 bases lay in between. Germline lookup yields CDR1 KGHSH and CDR2 LQKENI. CDR3 length equals 14 residues. The CDR3 DNA is TGTGCCAGCTCACTAACCTGGGATCAGGAGACCCAGTACTTC. It is translated as CASSLTWDQETQYF. Together with reference TRBV18 and TRBJ2-5, the CDR3 gives the full variable domain: NAGVMQNPRHLVRRRGQEARLRCSPMKGHSHVYWYRQLPEEGLKFMVYLQKENIIDESGMPKERFSAEFPKEGPSILRIQQVVRGDSAAYFCASSLTWDQETQYFGPGTRLLVL.

Regarding this clone: Since a much larger clone is just one base distant, this may be a read error. This chain links TRBV11-1 with TRBJ2-5; D call uncertain. Germline V gene data show CDR1 as SGHAT and CDR2 as FQDESV (reference sequence). This CDR3 region has 11 residues. V gave up 1 base and J gave up 4 bases, with 1 base separating them. The CDR3 bases are TGTGCCAGCAGCTTAGGAGAGACCCAGTACTTC. It specifies CASSLGETQYF.

This clone was seen more than once but under ten times. The chain has TRBV2 and TRBJ2-1, with 10 bases that match TRBD2. The length of the CDR3 is 14 residues. J lost 9 bases, V lost 3 bases, and 5 bases had no gene match. Germline-derived CDR1 and CDR2 are SNHLY and FYNNEI. The CDR3 protein is CASSETSGHPEQFF. The DNA of the CDR3 is TGTGCCAGCAGTGAGACTAGCGGGCATCCTGAGCAGTTCTTC.

DNA of the CDR3: TGTGCCTGGAGTGTCCGGCAGCAGAACACTGAAGCTTTCTTT. This gives the protein CAWSVRQQNTEAFF. This chain connects TRBV30 to TRBJ1-1, with unresolved D. Trimming left V 0 bases short and J 1 base short, with 9 bases between. The CDR3 contains 14 residues. Germline V gene lookup returns CDR1 GTSNPN and CDR2 SVGIG (reference sequence).

The chain is built from TRBV30 and TRBJ2-7, with 7 bases matching TRBD1. Germline values: CDR1 GTSNPN, CDR2 SVGIG (reference sequence). V dropped 5 bases and J dropped 1; count of bases not matched to a gene: 2. The CDR3 runs 12 residues. DNA of the CDR3: TGTGCCTGGGACAGGGAGTCCTACGAGCAGTACTTC. Translation gives CAWDRESYEQYF.

The chain is built from TRBV10-3 and TRBJ2-1; D might be TRBD1 (6 bases). Germline loops: CDR1 ENHRY, CDR2 SYGVKD. V lost 5 bases to trimming and J lost 7 bases, with 15 bases between them. The CDR3 length is 14 residues. CDR3: CAISPQGVGNEQFF. CDR3 coding DNA: TGTGCCATCAGTCCACAGGGAGTTGGAAATGAGCAGTTCTTC.

The chain is built from TRBV25-1 and TRBJ2-3, with 14 nucleotides matching TRBD2. The J segment lost 3 bases and the V segment lost 5 bases, leaving 7 bases of the junction unmatched. Looked up from germline, CDR1 is MGHDK and CDR2 is SYGVNS. The CDR3 runs 17 residues. CDR3 DNA: TGTGCCAGCAGTACCCGACTAGCGGGAGGGCCAACAGATACGCAGTATTTT. Translating gives CASSTRLAGGPTDTQYF.

To note about this clone: Compared with germline, one end of the junction differs, possibly owing to a read error. The chain employs TRBV2 and TRBJ1-4, with no clear D. The CDR3 covers 14 residues. Looked up from germline, CDR1 is SNHLY and CDR2 is FYNNEI. For the CDR3, the DNA is TGTGCCAGCAGTGACCAGCCCAGAAATGAAAGACTGTTTTTT. Amino acid sequence: CASSDQPRNERLFF.

The chain carries TRBV7-6 and TRBJ2-1; the D gene is possibly TRBD1 (5 bases). The V and J ends lost 3 bases and 2 bases respectively, with 11 bases between them. The germline gives CDR1 SGHVS, CDR2 FNYEAQ. This CDR3 is built from 15 residues. The CDR3 nucleotides are TGTGCCAGCAGCTTTACAGGACAACCCTACAATGAGCAGTTCTTC. Its translation is CASSFTGQPYNEQFF.

This clone was seen more than once but under ten times. The chain carries TRBV6-5 and TRBJ2-4; tentative D call: TRBD2 (6 bases). The CDR3 runs to 15 residues. V dropped 2 bases and J dropped 4 bases, with 12 bases sitting between them. Germline loops: CDR1 MNHEY, CDR2 SVGAGI. The CDR3 nucleotides are TGTGCCAGCAGTTACGCCACTAGCTCAAAAAACATTCAGTACTTC. Translation: CASSYATSSKNIQYF.

This chain links TRBV11-1 with TRBJ2-5; D not resolved. CDR1 is SGHAT and CDR2 is FQDESV in the germline V gene (reference sequence). Trimming took 3 bases from V and 2 from J, leaving 1 base between them. CDR3 size: 11 residues. CDR3 sequence (DNA): TGTGCCAGCAGCTTTCAAGAGACCCAGTACTTC. Translated: CASSFQETQYF.

Of note for this clone: The same CDR3 arises from other DNA sequences in this sample as well. V is TRBV7-9 and J is TRBJ2-3, with D unresolved. Trimming removed 4 bases at V and 4 bases at J, with 3 bases between. This CDR3 contains 11 residues. Germline CDR1 SEHNR, CDR2 FQNEAQ (reference sequence). The CDR3 here is CASSSADTQYF. CDR3 nucleotide sequence: TGTGCCAGCAGCTCGGCAGATACGCAGTATTTT.

The V and J genes are TRBV7-9 and TRBJ2-5; the D gene could be TRBD1 or TRBD2 (5 bases each). V lost 4 bases to trimming and J lost 7 bases, with 13 bases between them. CDR1 is SEHNR and CDR2 is FQNEAQ in the germline V gene (reference sequence). The CDR3 sequence is 13 residues long. Here the CDR3 reads CASSSGTGGTQYF. As DNA, the CDR3 is TGTGCCAGCAGCTCCGGGACCGGAGGGACCCAGTACTTC.

This chain uses TRBV15 with TRBJ2-3; a possible D gene is TRBD1 (5 bases). The CDR3 contains 13 residues. Germline lookup yields CDR1 LNHNV and CDR2 YYDKDF (reference sequence). Trimming shortened V by 5 bases and J by 4 bases, and 10 bases separated the two germline ends. For the CDR3, the DNA is TGTGCCACCAGCTTCCAGGGTCCAGATACGCAGTATTTT. Its translation is CATSFQGPDTQYF.